This TCR beta chain was documented in a study of identical twins. Study findings and constraints: Donors were not followed over many years; analysis was cross-sectional. The authors noted that invariant MAIT and iNKT cells could partly confound zero-insertion analyses.

A universal primer site arose from template switching, and cDNA bore unique molecular identifiers. TCRdb re-derived calls from the 5' RACE reads in MiXCR, one entry per CDR3 protein. The repertoire includes about 720,000 distinct CDR3 sequences, less than 10% of them detected once, and 0.75% to 1% sits in the top ten. Trimming cost V 2 bases and J 1 base, with 17 bases left between them. The CDR3 covers 17 residues. Germline CDR1 and CDR2: MDHEN and SYDVKM. Many counts were recorded for this clonotype. Its target is not known. This same sample was also part of a study on yellow fever vaccine responses in identical twins. That paper states: In identical twins, vaccine T cell responses appeared partly shared and partly individual.

The chain is built from TRBV28 and TRBJ2-5; D possibly corresponds to TRBD1 (6 bases). The material sequenced was PBMCs. The TCR sequence derives from a woman in her late teens or twenties in good health. The CDR3 spells CASSLARQGITQETQYF. CDR3 DNA: TGTGCCAGCAGTTTAGCCCGCCAGGGGATAACCCAAGAGACCCAGTACTTC.